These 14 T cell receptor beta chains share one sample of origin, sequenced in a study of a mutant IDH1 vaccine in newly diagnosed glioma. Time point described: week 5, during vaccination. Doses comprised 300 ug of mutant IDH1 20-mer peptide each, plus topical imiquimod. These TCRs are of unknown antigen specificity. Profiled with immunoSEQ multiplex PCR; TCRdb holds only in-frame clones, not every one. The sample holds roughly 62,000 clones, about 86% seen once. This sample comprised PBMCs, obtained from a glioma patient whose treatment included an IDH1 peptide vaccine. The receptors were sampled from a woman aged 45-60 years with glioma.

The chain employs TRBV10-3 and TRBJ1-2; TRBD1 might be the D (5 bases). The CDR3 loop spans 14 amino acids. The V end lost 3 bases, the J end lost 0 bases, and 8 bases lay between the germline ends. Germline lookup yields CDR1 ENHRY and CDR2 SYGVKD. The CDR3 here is CAISDLTANYGYTF. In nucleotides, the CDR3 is TGTGCCATCAGTGATTTGACAGCTAACTATGGCTACACCTTC.

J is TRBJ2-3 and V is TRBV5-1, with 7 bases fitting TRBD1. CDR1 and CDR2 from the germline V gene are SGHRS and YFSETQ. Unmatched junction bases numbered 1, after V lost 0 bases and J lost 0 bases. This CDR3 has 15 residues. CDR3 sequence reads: CASSLDRGSTDTQYF. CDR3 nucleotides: TGCGCCAGCAGCTTGGACAGGGGCAGCACAGATACGCAGTATTTT.

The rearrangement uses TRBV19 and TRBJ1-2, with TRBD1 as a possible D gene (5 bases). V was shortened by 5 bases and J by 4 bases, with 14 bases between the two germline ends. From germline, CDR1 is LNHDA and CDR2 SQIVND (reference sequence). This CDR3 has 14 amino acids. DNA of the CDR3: TGTGCCAGTAGTTTGATGCAGGGAGCCTATGGCTACACCTTC. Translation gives CASSLMQGAYGYTF.

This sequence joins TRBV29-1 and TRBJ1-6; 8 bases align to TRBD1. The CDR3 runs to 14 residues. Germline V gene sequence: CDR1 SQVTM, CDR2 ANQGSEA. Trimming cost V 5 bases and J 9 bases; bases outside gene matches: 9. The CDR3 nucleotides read TGCAGCGTTTGCGAGACAGGGGTTGGTTCACCCCTCCACTTT. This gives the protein CSVCETGVGSPLHF.

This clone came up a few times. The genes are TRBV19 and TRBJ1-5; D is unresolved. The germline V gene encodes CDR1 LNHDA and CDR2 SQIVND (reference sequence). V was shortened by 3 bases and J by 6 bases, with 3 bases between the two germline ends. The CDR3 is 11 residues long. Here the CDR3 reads CASSIGQPQHF. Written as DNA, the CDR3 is TGTGCCAGTAGTATCGGTCAGCCCCAGCATTTT.

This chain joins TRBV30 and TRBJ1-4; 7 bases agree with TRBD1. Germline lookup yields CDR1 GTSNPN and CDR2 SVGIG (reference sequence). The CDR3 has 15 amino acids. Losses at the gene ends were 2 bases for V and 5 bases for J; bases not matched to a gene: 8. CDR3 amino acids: CAWSRGTAQNEKLFF. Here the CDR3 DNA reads TGTGCCTGGAGTAGAGGGACAGCGCAAAATGAAAAACTGTTTTTT.

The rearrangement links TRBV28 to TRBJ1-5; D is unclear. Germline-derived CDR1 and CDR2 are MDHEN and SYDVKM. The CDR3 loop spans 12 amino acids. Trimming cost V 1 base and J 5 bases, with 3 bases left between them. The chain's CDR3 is CASSLLDQPQHF. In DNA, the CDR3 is TGTGCCAGCAGTTTATTGGATCAGCCCCAGCATTTT. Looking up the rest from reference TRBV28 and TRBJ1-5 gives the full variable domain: DVKVTQSSRYLVKRTGEKVFLECVQDMDHENMFWYRQDPGLGLRLIYFSYDVKMKEKGDIPEGYSVSREKKERFSLILESASTNQTSMYLCASSLLDQPQHFGDGTRLSIL.

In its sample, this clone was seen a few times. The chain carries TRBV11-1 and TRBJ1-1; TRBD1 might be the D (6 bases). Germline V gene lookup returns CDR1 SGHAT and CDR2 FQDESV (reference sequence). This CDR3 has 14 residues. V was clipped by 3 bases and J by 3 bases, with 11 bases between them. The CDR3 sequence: CASSLIRGYTEAFF. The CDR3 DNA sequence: TGTGCCAGCAGCTTGATCAGGGGATACACTGAAGCTTTCTTT.

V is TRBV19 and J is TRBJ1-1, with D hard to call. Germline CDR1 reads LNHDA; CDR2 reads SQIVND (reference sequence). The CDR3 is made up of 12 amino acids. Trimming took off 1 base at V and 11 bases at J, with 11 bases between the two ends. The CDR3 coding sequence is TGTGCCAGTAGTATAGGCGGGTTGGACGCTTTCTTT. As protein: CASSIGGLDAFF.

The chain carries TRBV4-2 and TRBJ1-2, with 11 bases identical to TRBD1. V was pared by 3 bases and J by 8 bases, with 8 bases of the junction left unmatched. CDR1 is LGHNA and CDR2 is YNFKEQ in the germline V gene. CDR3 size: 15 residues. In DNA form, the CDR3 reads TGTGCCAGCAGCCAGGGAGGACAGGGGGCGCTCGGCTACACCTTC. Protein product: CASSQGGQGALGYTF.

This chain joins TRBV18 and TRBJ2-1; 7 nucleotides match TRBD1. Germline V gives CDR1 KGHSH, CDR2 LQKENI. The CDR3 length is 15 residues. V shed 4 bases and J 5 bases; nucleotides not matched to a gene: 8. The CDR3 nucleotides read TGTGCCAGCTCACTGGAGACAGGGACGGACAATGAGCAGTTCTTC. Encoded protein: CASSLETGTDNEQFF.

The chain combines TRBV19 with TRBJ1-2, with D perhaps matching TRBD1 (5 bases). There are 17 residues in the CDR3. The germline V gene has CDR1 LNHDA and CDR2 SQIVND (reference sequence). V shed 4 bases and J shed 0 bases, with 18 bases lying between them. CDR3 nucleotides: TGTGCCAGTAGTACCCCCAATCCGGGACTGGCTAACTATGGCTACACCTTC. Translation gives CASSTPNPGLANYGYTF.

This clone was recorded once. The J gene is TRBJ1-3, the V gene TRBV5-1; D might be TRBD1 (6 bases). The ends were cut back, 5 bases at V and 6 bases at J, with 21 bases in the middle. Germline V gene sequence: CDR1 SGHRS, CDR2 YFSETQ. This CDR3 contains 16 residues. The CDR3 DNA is TGCGCCAGCAGACCGTTGTGGGGGGCTAAGGAAAACACCATATATTTT. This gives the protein CASRPLWGAKENTIYF.

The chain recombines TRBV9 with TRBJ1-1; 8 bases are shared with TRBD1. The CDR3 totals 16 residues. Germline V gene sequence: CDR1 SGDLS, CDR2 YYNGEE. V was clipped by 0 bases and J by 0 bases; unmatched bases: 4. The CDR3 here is CASSVGQGAVNTEAFF. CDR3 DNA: TGTGCCAGCAGCGTAGGGCAGGGGGCGGTGAACACTGAAGCTTTCTTT.